This is a list of T cell receptor beta chains from one sample in a study of T cells in Graves' hyperthyroidism and ophthalmopathy. MiXCR was run by TCRdb on the multiplex PCR reads, yielding one entry per CDR3 protein. The top ten hold approximately 32% of the sample, which has 300,000 to 450,000 distinct CDR3 sequences, just under 15% seen once. Sequencing was performed on blood. Receptors were obtained from a woman aged 30 to 39 with Graves' hyperthyroidism. Each CDR3 is given with its conserved first and last residue. The order of the fields is CDR3 length, J gene, V gene, clone size, D gene, CDR3 DNA, CDR3 protein. D genes are given only for firm matches. For some rows the clone size is stated as once, few or many, or as a class when expanded; others skip it.

13	TRBJ2-5	TRBV27	many	NA	TGTGCCAGCAGTCAGGAGGCCCAAGAGACCCAGTACTTC	CASSQEAQETQYF
18	TRBJ2-2	TRBV18	few	NA	TGTGCCAGCTCACCATTCGGTGAGACAACCGCGAACACCGGGGAGCTGTTTTTT	CASSPFGETTANTGELFF
15	TRBJ1-1	TRBV9	few	NA	TGTGCCAGCAGCAAATTTCAGGGGTTGGGCACTGAAGCTTTCTTT	CASSKFQGLGTEAFF
15	TRBJ1-1	TRBV12-3/TRBV12-4	NA	NA	TGTGCCAGCAGTTTAATTACAGGGTTGAACACTGAAGCTTTCTTT	CASSLITGLNTEAFF
12	TRBJ2-1	TRBV29-1	NA	TRBD1	TGCAGCGTCGGGACAGGGTTTGGTGAGCAGTTCTTC	CSVGTGFGEQFF
16	TRBJ1-5	TRBV4-1	few	TRBD1	TGCGCCAGCAGCCAAGAACCAGGGGGCGTGAACCAGCCCCAGCATTTT	CASSQEPGGVNQPQHF
16	TRBJ2-1	TRBV10-3	NA	NA	TGTGCCATCAGTGGATCGACTTCGAGCTCCTACAATGAGCAGTTCTTC	CAISGSTSSSYNEQFF
15	TRBJ2-1	TRBV7-8	NA	NA	TGTGCCAGCAGCTTAGGCGAGAGGGCCAGTAATGAGCAGTTCTTC	CASSLGERASNEQFF
15	TRBJ1-6	TRBV9	NA	NA	TGTGCCAGCAGCGGAACGAACCCGGCGGATTCACCCCTCCACTTT	CASSGTNPADSPLHF
13	TRBJ1-1	TRBV5-1	many	TRBD1	TGCGCCAGCCGGACAGGGGCGAACACTGAAGCTTTCTTT	CASRTGANTEAFF
14	TRBJ1-4	TRBV5-1	few	TRBD1	TGCGCCAGTCACCCGGACAGGGGTAATGAAAAACTGTTTTTT	CASHPDRGNEKLFF
15	TRBJ1-1	TRBV5-1	many	TRBD1	TGCGCCAGCAGCTTATTGGGACAGGGCCTCTTTGAAGCTTTCTTT	CASSLLGQGLFEAFF
14	TRBJ1-4	TRBV28	NA	NA	TGTGCCATCAAGGACGGTCGCGAGGATGAAAAACTGTTTTTT	CAIKDGREDEKLFF
16	TRBJ2-1	TRBV11-2	few	NA	TGTGCCAGCAGCTTAAACGTCGGGGTCGGGTCAAATGAGCAGTTCTTC	CASSLNVGVGSNEQFF
14	TRBJ2-7	TRBV6-5	many	TRBD1	TGTGCCAGCAGTTATCGGGACAGTCTCTACGAGCAGTACTTC	CASSYRDSLYEQYF
13	TRBJ1-2	TRBV27	many	TRBD1	TGTGCCAGCAGGGCGGGGACAGCCTATGGCTACACCTTC	CASRAGTAYGYTF
14	TRBJ1-1	TRBV5-5	many	NA	TGTGCCAGCAGTTTATGGGCCGAGAACACTGAAGCTTTCTTT	CASSLWAENTEAFF
11	TRBJ1-2	TRBV7-8	NA	NA	TGTGCCAGCAGCGCGGAACCCCCGGGCACCTTC	CASSAEPPGTF
15	TRBJ1-5	TRBV19	few	NA	TGTGCCAGTAGTATACAGGGGATTAGCAATCAGCCCCAGCATTTT	CASSIQGISNQPQHF
11	TRBJ2-3	TRBV6-1	few	NA	TGTGCCAGCAAAGGTGGAGATACGCAGTATTTT	CASKGGDTQYF
14	TRBJ2-5	TRBV12-3/TRBV12-4	many	TRBD1	TGTGCCAGCAGTTCGACAGGGGCTTGGGAGACCCAGTACTTC	CASSSTGAWETQYF
16	TRBJ2-7	TRBV7-9	few	NA	TGTGCCAGCAGCTTAGCTAGCCCCTATAGCTCCTACGAGCAGTACTTC	CASSLASPYSSYEQYF
16	TRBJ2-1	TRBV28	many	TRBD2	TGTGCCAGCAGTTTATTAGGACTAGCGAACTACAATGAGCAGTTCTTC	CASSLLGLANYNEQFF
14	TRBJ1-5	TRBV12-3/TRBV12-4	many	NA	TGTGCCAGCAGTCATGACATGAGCAATCAGCCCCAGCATTTT	CASSHDMSNQPQHF
14	TRBJ2-3	TRBV20-1	many	NA	TGCAGTGCTAGAGTTCTAGCAAGCGTCGATACGCAGTATTTT	CSARVLASVDTQYF
14	TRBJ2-7	TRBV29-1	few	TRBD2	TGCAGCGTTGAATTGGCGGGAGGGTCCTACGAGCAGTACTTC	CSVELAGGSYEQYF
16	TRBJ2-3	TRBV27	NA	NA	TGTGCCAGCAGCCCACCCGAGCGGATTAGCACAGATACGCAGTATTTT	CASSPPERISTDTQYF
15	TRBJ1-6	TRBV3-1	NA	NA	TGTGCCAGCAGCGATCAAGGAGCCTATAATTCACCCCTCCACTTT	CASSDQGAYNSPLHF
11	TRBJ2-7	TRBV3-1	many	NA	TGTGCCAGCAGCCAGGCCTACGAGCAGTACTTC	CASSQAYEQYF
15	TRBJ2-3	TRBV28	few	TRBD1	TGTGCCAGCACCCTAAACAGACAGGGGGCTCTTACGCAGTATTTT	CASTLNRQGALTQYF
13	TRBJ2-1	TRBV28	many	TRBD1	TGTGCCAGCAGGCAGACAGGGATTAATGAGCAGTTCTTC	CASRQTGINEQFF
13	TRBJ1-2	TRBV5-5	many	NA	TGTGCCAGCAGCTTGCTGGTAGAGGAGGGCTACACCTTC	CASSLLVEEGYTF
16	TRBJ2-4	TRBV20-1	NA	TRBD2	TGCAGTGCGATAAATATAGCGGGAGGGGACAAAAACATTCAGTACTTC	CSAINIAGGDKNIQYF
14	TRBJ1-6	TRBV12-3/TRBV12-4	NA	TRBD1	TGTGCCAGCAGTCGTGGACAGGGTAATTCACCCCCCCACTTT	CASSRGQGNSPPHF
16	TRBJ1-3	TRBV12-3/TRBV12-4	NA	NA	TGTGCCAGCAGTTTAGGGTTCTCGAGGTCTGGAAACACCATATATTTT	CASSLGFSRSGNTIYF
14	TRBJ1-5	TRBV18	many	NA	TGTGCCAGCTCACCACTCAATGACAATCAGCCCCAGCATTTT	CASSPLNDNQPQHF
16	TRBJ2-1	TRBV5-1	few	TRBD2	TGCGCCAGCCACTCGGGGGAGGGGCTCTCCTACAATGAGCAGTTCTTC	CASHSGEGLSYNEQFF